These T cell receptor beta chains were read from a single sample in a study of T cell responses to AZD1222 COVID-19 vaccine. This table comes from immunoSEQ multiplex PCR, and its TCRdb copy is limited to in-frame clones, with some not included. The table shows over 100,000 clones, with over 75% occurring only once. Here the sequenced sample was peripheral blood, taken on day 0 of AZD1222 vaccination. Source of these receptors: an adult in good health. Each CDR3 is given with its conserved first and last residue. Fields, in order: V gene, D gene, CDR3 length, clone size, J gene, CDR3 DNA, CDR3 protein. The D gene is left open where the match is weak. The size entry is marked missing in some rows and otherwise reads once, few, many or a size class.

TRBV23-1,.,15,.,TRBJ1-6,TGCGCCAGCTGGCTCCCGGGCTCCTATAATTCACCCCTCCACTTT,CASWLPGSYNSPLHF
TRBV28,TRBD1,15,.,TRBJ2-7,TGTGCCAGTACTACAGGGGGGACAGGGGGATACGAGCAGTACTTC,CASTTGGTGGYEQYF
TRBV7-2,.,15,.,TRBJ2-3,TGTGCCAGCAGCTTTATTGGGCAAACCACAGATACGCAGTATTTT,CASSFIGQTTDTQYF
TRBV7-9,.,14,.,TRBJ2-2,TGTGCCAGCAGCTTAGTGGAGACTGCCGGGGAGCTGTTTTTT,CASSLVETAGELFF
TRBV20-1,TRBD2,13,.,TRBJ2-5,TGCAGTGCTAGTTCGGGGGGTCAAGAGACCCAGTACTTC,CSASSGGQETQYF
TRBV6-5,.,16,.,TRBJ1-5,TGTGCCAGCAGTTACTCTTTCGGGGGGCTAGGTCAGCCCCAGCATTTT,CASSYSFGGLGQPQHF
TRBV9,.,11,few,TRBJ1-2,TGTGCCAGCAGCGTACGACAGGTTTACACCTTC,CASSVRQVYTF
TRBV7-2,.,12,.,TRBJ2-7,TGTGCCAGCAGCTTAACGGTCTACGAGCAGTACTTC,CASSLTVYEQYF
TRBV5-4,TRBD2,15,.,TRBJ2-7,TGTGCCAGCAGCTTGGGCGGGGGGGGATACTACGAGCAGTACTTC,CASSLGGGGYYEQYF
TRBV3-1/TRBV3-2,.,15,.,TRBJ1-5,TGTGCCAGCAGCCAAGATCAGACTAAAGGTCAGCCCCAGCATTTT,CASSQDQTKGQPQHF
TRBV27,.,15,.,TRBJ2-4,TGTGCCAGCAGGGGGGGCGGGAGCAAGGGGAACATTCAGTACTTC,CASRGGGSKGNIQYF
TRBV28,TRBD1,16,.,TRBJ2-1,TGTGCCAGCAGAACTTGGGACAGCTCCACTTACAATGAGCAGTTCTTC,CASRTWDSSTYNEQFF
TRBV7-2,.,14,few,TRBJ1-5,TGTGCCAGCAGCTTAAACACCCCCAATCAGCCCCAGCATTTT,CASSLNTPNQPQHF
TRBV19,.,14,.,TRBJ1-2,TGTGCCAGACGTCTGAGGGGGGTCGACTATGGCTACACCTTC,CARRLRGVDYGYTF
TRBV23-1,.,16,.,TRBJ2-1,TGCGCCAGCACTGCAAGGGGGGGACCTGATTACAATGAGCAGTTCTTC,CASTARGGPDYNEQFF
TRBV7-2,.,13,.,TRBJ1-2,TGTGCCAGCAGCTTATCAGGGTTAGGCGGCTACACCTTC,CASSLSGLGGYTF
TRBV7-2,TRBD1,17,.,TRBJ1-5,TGTGCCAGCAGCCTCGACCCAGGGGGGGGTAGCAATCAGCCCCAGCATTTT,CASSLDPGGGSNQPQHF
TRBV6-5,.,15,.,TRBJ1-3,TGTGCCAGCAGTCGACGGACTAACTCTGGAAACACCATATATTTT,CASSRRTNSGNTIYF
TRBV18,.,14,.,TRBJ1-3,TGTGCCAGCTCGGAGACGGGTTCTGGAAACACCATATATTTT,CASSETGSGNTIYF
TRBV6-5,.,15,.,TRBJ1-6,TGTGCCAGCGTCCGGGGGGGACCCAAGAATTCACCCCTCCACTTT,CASVRGGPKNSPLHF
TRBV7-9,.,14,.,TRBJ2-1,TGTGCCAGCAGCTTAGTTTTTCAGGGGTCTGAGCAGTTCTTC,CASSLVFQGSEQFF
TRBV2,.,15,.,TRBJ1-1,TGTGCCAGCAGTGAAGACAGGGCCCGAGGGGGTGAAGCTTTCTTT,CASSEDRARGGEAFF
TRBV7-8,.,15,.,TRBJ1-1,TGTGCCAGCAGCTTAGGGGTCCAGGGTGGGACTGAAGCTTTCTTT,CASSLGVQGGTEAFF
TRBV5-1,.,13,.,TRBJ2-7,TGCGCCAGCAGCGTGGACGGCACCTACGAGCAGTACTTC,CASSVDGTYEQYF
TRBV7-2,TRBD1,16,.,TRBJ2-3,TGTGCCAGCAGCCCCGTTGAGGGGGCGCGAGGAGATACGCAGTATTTT,CASSPVEGARGDTQYF
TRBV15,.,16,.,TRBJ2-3,TGTGCCACCAGCAGGGGCGCGGGGTTTAGCACAGATACGCAGTATTTT,CATSRGAGFSTDTQYF
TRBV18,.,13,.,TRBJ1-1,TGTGCCAGCTCACCACAGGGAAACACTGAAGCTTTCTTT,CASSPQGNTEAFF
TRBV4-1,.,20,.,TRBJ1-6,TGCGCCAGCAGCCAAGATGCGGGGGCTAGGGCCCCTTACTATAATTCACCCCTCCACTTT,CASSQDAGARAPYYNSPLHF
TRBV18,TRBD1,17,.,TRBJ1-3,TGTGCCAGCTCACCAATGGGGACAGGGCCCTCTGGAAACACCATATATTTT,CASSPMGTGPSGNTIYF
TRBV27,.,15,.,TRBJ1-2,TGTGCCAGCAGTTTGGGAGGCGGGACTAACTATGGCTACACCTTC,CASSLGGGTNYGYTF
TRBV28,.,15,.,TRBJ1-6,TGTGCCAGCACCGACAGGTCGGGGGGCTATTCACCCCTCCACTTT,CASTDRSGGYSPLHF
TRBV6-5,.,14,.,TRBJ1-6,TGTGCCAGCAGCCCCGTTGCAGGGAATTCACCCCTCCACTTT,CASSPVAGNSPLHF
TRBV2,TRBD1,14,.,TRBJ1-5,TGTGCCAGCTATGGGGGGACAGAAAATCAGCCCCAGCATTTT,CASYGGTENQPQHF
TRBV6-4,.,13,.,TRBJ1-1,TGTGCCAGCAGTGTTGGGTGGAGCACTGAAGCTTTCTTT,CASSVGWSTEAFF
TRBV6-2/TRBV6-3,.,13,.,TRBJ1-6,TGTGCCAGCAGTAAAACCACAGTTTCACCCCTCCACTTT,CASSKTTVSPLHF
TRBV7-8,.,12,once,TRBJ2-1,TGTGCCAGCAGCCGGGGCCCCAATGAGCAGTTCTTC,CASSRGPNEQFF
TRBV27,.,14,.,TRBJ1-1,TGTGCCAGCAGTTTACGGGGGCAGGGAACTGAAGCTTTCTTT,CASSLRGQGTEAFF
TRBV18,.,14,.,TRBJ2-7,TGTGCCAGCTCACCGGACACCAGGAGGTGGGAGCAGTACTTC,CASSPDTRRWEQYF
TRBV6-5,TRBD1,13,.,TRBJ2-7,TGTGCCAGCAGTAGACAGGGTAACTACGAGCAGTACTTC,CASSRQGNYEQYF
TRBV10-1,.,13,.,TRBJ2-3,TGCGCCAGCAGTGGGACTTTCACAGATACGCAGTATTTT,CASSGTFTDTQYF
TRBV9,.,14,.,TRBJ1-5,TGTGCCAGCAGCACGGGGCTTGGCAATCAGCCCCAGCATTTT,CASSTGLGNQPQHF
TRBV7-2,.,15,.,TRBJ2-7,TGTGCCAGCAGCTTGTTGGGGTTTCGGTCCTACGAGCAGTACTTC,CASSLLGFRSYEQYF
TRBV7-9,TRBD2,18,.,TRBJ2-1,TGTGCCAGCAGCTTCAGGACTAGCGGGGGGAGTTCCTACAATGAGCAGTTCTTC,CASSFRTSGGSSYNEQFF
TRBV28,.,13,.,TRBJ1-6,TGTGCCAGTTCTTACCCGGGCGGTTCACCCCTCCACTTT,CASSYPGGSPLHF
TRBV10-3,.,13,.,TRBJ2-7,TGTGCCATCAGTGAGCACGGAGGGGACGAGCAGTACTTC,CAISEHGGDEQYF
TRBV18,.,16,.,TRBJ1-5,TGTGCCAGCTCAGTCGGCAGTCTCAATAGCAATCAGCCCCAGCATTTT,CASSVGSLNSNQPQHF
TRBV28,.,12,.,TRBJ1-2,TGTGCCAGCAGCCACCGTGGTTATGGCTACACCTTC,CASSHRGYGYTF
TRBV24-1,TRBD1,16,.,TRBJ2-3,TGTGCCACCAGTGATTTGGGGACAGGGTCTACAGATACGCAGTATTTT,CATSDLGTGSTDTQYF
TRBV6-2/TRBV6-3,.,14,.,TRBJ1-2,TGTGCCAGCAGTTACCGGGCCTCAGGCTATGGCTACACCTTC,CASSYRASGYGYTF